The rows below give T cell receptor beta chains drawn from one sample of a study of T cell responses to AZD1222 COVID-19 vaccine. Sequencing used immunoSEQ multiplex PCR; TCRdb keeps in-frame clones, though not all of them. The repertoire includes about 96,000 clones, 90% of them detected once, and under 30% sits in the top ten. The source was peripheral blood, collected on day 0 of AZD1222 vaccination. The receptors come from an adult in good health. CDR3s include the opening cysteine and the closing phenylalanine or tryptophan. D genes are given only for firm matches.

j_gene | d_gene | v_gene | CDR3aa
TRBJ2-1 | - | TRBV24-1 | CATSELVDNEQFF
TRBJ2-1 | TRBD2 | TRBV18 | CASSPLGLAGPHEQFF
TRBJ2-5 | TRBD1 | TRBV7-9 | CASSSTGGVQETQYF
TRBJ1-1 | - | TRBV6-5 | CASIDMNTEAFF
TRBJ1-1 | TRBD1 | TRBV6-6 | CASSRIPTGAGTEAFF
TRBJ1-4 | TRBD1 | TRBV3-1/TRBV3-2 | CASSQVDRVANEKLFF
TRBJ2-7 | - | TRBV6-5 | CASSPDGTPSYEQYF
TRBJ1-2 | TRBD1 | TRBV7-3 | CASSSLTGAKGYTF
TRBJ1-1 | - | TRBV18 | CASTTTPGNTEAFF
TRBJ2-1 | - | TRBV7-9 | CALQGGIAALSSYNEQFF
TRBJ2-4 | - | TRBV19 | CASSARQLAKNIQYF
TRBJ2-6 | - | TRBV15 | CATSRDRTTGANVLTF
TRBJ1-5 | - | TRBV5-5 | CASSLTRQGGNQPQHF
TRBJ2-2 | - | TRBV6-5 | CASSYQATGELFF
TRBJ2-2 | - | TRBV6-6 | CASALRDTGELFF
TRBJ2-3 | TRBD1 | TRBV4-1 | CASSHLTGGAGGLGTDTQYF
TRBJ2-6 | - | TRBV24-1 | CATSDLNSGANVLTF
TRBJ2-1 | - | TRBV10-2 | CASSESKATDNEQFF
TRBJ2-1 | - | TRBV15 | CATSRDHGTYNEQFF
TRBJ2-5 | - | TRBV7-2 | CASSLGGGRGETQYF
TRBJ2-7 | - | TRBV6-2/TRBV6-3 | CASSAAAAGGIEQYF
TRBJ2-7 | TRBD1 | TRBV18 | CASSPGPPGGSYEQYF
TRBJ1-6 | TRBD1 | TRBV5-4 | CASSLGQGYNSPLHF
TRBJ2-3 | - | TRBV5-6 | CASSLAGFLDTQYF
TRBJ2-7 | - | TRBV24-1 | CATSDSRDGPPYEQYF
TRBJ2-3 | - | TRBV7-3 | CASSQGLTDTQYF
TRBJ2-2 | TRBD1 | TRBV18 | CASSSGTGPTGELFF
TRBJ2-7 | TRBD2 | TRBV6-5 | CASSYGSGVSYEQYF
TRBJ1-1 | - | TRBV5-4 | CASSLEGWEAFF
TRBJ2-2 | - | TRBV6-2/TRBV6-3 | CASSPLGELFF
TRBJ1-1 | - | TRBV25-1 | CASSEDITSVTEAFF
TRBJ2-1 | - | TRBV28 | CASSSPPNWEKNNEQFF
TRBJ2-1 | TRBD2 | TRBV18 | CASSPPKGGQGEQFF
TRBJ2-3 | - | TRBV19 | CASKDRTTDTQYF
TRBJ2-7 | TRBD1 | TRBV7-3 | CASSPGQTYEQYF
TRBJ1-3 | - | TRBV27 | CASSSIGNTIYF
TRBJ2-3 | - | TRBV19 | CATAGSDGDTQYF
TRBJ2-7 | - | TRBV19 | CASSAHLLATYEQYF
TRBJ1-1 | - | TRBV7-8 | CASSRVGLEAEAFF
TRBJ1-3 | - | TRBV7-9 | CASSFIGRGAQGNTIYF
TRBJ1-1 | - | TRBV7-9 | CASSLGPGINTEAFF
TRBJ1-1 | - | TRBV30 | CAWSEDNTEAFF
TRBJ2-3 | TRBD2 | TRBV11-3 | CASSYSYGRAIADTQYF
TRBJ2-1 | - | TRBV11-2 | CASSLGRKTTLSYNEQFF
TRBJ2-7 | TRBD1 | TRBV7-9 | CASTDRDAQYF
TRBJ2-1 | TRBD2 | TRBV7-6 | CASSPRSGTGYNEQFF
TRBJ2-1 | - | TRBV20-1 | CSAIPQMEQFF